This T cell receptor beta chain was recovered during a study of T cell clonotyping in hematopoietic cell transplantation. As concerns this clone: Antigen specificity is unknown.

Sequencing used immunoSEQ multiplex PCR; TCRdb keeps in-frame clones, though not all of them. The repertoire consists of thousands of clones, with approximately 35% occurring once and the leading ten covering roughly a fifth. General study findings and limits: At the given depth, recipient repertoires were over 95% de novo clonotypes. After transplant, recipient diversity fell while pathologically expanded clonotypes grew through day 180.

The clonotype originates from a female patient in her 60s who had an allogeneic stem cell transplant, so the T cells may come from the graft donor. Some clones in this sample may be carry-over from other donors' samples. The starting material was peripheral blood mononuclear cells, obtained 30 days after allogeneic stem cell transplant.

The CDR3 here is CATSRDQDSPLHF. CDR3 coding DNA: TGTGCCACCAGCAGAGATCAGGATTCACCCCTCCACTTT. J is TRBJ1-6 and V is TRBV15; D gene ambiguous. V was trimmed by 0 bases and J by 8 bases, leaving 5 bases between them. This CDR3 is 13 amino acids long. Germline V gene lookup returns CDR1 LNHNV and CDR2 YYDKDF (reference sequence).